Sequencing of this TCR beta chain was carried out in a study of cytomegalovirus exposure and HLA in healthy donors. Study findings and constraints: TCR beta V- and J-gene trimming, according to a later analysis, was linked to a missense DCLRE1C variant.

Turning to this clone: What it binds is unknown.

CDR1 is SGHVS and CDR2 is FQNEAQ in the germline V gene. V gave up 5 bases and J gave up 2 bases, with 7 bases separating them. The CDR3 runs to 12 residues. Vbeta (60) and Jbeta (13) primers were used in the PCR. Sequenced by immunoSEQ multiplex PCR; TCRdb stores in-frame clones only, minus some. The sample has approximately 190,000 clones; about three quarters are singletons. This chain connects TRBV7-8 to TRBJ2-7; D is unclear. The receptor was isolated from a woman younger than 45 in good health and CMV-seropositive. Sequenced: PBMCs. CDR3 sequence reads: CASSRSAYEQYF. Written as DNA, the CDR3 is TGTGCCAGCAGCCGATCGGCCTACGAGCAGTACTTC. Using reference TRBV7-8 and TRBJ2-7 for the parts outside the CDR3, the full variable domain is GAGVSQSPRYKVAKRGQDVALRCDPISGHVSLFWYQQALGQGPEFLTYFQNEAQLDKSGLPSDRFFAERPEGSVSTLKIQRTQQEDSAVYLCASSRSAYEQYFGPGTRLTVT.